This entry lists 19 T cell receptor beta chains sequenced from one sample in a study of blood T cell repertoires in COVID-19 (TCRdb year 2020). Receptors were amplified or captured by the immunoSEQ multiplex PCR assay. The clones in this table, taken by TCRdb from immuneACCESS, are in-frame only. Not every clone is retained; where verified, under half of the shortfall comes from an unresolved V gene, and the cause of the rest is unknown. A total of around 93,000 clones appear in this sample, approximately 88% of them only once. 11% of the sample is in the top ten clones. Sequencing used peripheral blood. The receptor source for this set is a man at least 80 years old with acute or convalescent COVID-19.

There are a few counts of this clone. J is TRBJ1-5 and V is TRBV6-5; no clear D gene. Germline V gene data show CDR1 as MNHEY and CDR2 as SVGAGI. The CDR3 extends over 13 amino acids. V was cut by 7 bases and J by 5 bases, with 12 bases left in between. The CDR3 bases are TGTGCCAGCACACCGACAAAAGATCAGCCCCAGCATTTT. Translation: CASTPTKDQPQHF.

The V and J genes are TRBV2 and TRBJ2-2, with TRBD2 matching 10 bases. V trimming: 6 bases; J trimming: 5 bases; junction bases outside the gene matches: 6. Germline assignment: CDR1 SNHLY and CDR2 FYNNEI. This CDR3 spans 15 amino acids. The CDR3 DNA sequence: TGTGCCAGCAGCCCTACTAGCGGGATGACCGGGGAGCTGTTTTTT. Protein: CASSPTSGMTGELFF.

This clone was observed a handful of times. This rearrangement joins TRBV4-1 to TRBJ2-3; D perhaps matches TRBD1 (6 bases). Per the germline V gene, CDR1 is MGHRA and CDR2 is YSYEKL. The CDR3 runs to 17 residues. V shed 3 bases and J shed 5 bases, with 21 bases lying between them. The DNA for the CDR3 is TGCGCCAGCAGCCACCGCCGGGCAGGGGACGGAGGAGATACGCAGTATTTT. Translated, it gives CASSHRRAGDGGDTQYF.

J is TRBJ1-3 and V is TRBV2, with 8 bases aligning to TRBD1. The trim removed 8 bases at V and 2 bases at J, leaving 8 bases unmatched. Germline-derived CDR1 and CDR2 are SNHLY and FYNNEI. CDR3 size: 15 residues. The DNA for the CDR3 is TGTGCCAGCGCCATGACAGGGGTAACTGGAAACACCATATATTTT. It encodes CASAMTGVTGNTIYF.

This rearrangement joins TRBV19 to TRBJ2-5; 11 positions agree with TRBD1. This CDR3 is 14 amino acids long. V dropped 9 bases and J dropped 4; count of bases not matched to a gene: 7. CDR1 is LNHDA, CDR2 SQIVND, per germline (reference sequence). The CDR3 sequence is CARRGQGERETQYF. The CDR3 nucleotides read TGTGCCAGAAGGGGACAGGGGGAACGAGAGACCCAGTACTTC.

The chain combines TRBV11-2 with TRBJ2-5; TRBD2 matches 11 bases. Losses at the gene ends were 5 bases for V and 7 bases for J; bases not matched to a gene: 12. There are 16 residues in the CDR3. In germline, CDR1 is SGHAT, CDR2 FQNNGV. In nucleotides, the CDR3 is TGTGCCAGCAGCATGACCCCGGGACTAGCGGTCGGGACCCAGTACTTC. Translation gives CASSMTPGLAVGTQYF.

The chain employs TRBV9 and TRBJ2-1, with D possibly matching TRBD1 (6 bases). Germline lookup yields CDR1 SGDLS and CDR2 YYNGEE. There are 17 residues in the CDR3. The V end was cut by 3 bases, the J end by 1 base, with 17 bases between. CDR3 bases: TGTGCCAGCAGCGCATACCCGCAGGGGACATCCTACAATGAGCAGTTCTTC. Protein sequence: CASSAYPQGTSYNEQFF.

This rearrangement joins TRBV13 to TRBJ2-7; TRBD1 matches 8 bases. The CDR3 runs to 14 residues. V was pared by 5 bases and J by 2 bases, with 5 bases of the junction left unmatched. Germline CDR1 reads PRHDT; CDR2 reads FYEKMQ (reference sequence). CDR3 in DNA: TGTGCCAGCAGCCTAAGGGACAGGCCCTACGAGCAGTACTTC. It specifies CASSLRDRPYEQYF. Combining the CDR3 with reference TRBV13 and TRBJ2-7 gives the whole variable domain AAGVIQSPRHLIKEKRETATLKCYPIPRHDTVYWYQQGPGQDPQFLISFYEKMQSDKGSIPDRFSAQQFSDYHSELNMSSLELGDSALYFCASSLRDRPYEQYFGPGTRLTVT.

The chain joins TRBV3-1 (or the pseudogene TRBV3-2) to TRBJ1-1; D might be TRBD1 (6 bases). The CDR3 contains 14 residues. Trimming took 4 bases from V and 5 from J, leaving 14 bases between them. CDR1 is LGHDT and CDR2 is YNNKEL in the germline V gene (reference sequence). The DNA for the CDR3 is TGTGCCAGCAGCCCTGGACAGTTCCCTACTGAAGCTTTCTTT. Amino acid sequence: CASSPGQFPTEAFF.

The chain joins TRBV6-5 to TRBJ1-6; 7 bases line up with TRBD1. Germline CDR1 and CDR2: MNHEY and SVGAGI. Trimming took 6 bases from V and 6 from J; bases not matched to a gene: 5. The CDR3 runs to 14 residues. The CDR3 region is CASRGDRVNSPLHF. The DNA for the CDR3 is TGTGCCAGCAGGGGAGACAGGGTTAATTCACCCCTCCACTTT.

The chain is built from TRBV7-9 and TRBJ2-2, with a possible D match to TRBD2 (5 bases). The V and J ends lost 2 bases and 4 bases respectively, with 20 bases between them. Germline CDR1 and CDR2: SEHNR and FQNEAQ (reference sequence). CDR3 length: 18 residues. The CDR3 spells CASSLTLMRGFGTGELFF. In DNA, the CDR3 is TGTGCCAGCAGCTTAACATTAATGCGAGGGTTCGGCACCGGGGAGCTGTTTTTT.

The V call is TRBV5-5, the J call TRBJ2-6, with 9 bases lining up with TRBD2. Per the germline V gene, CDR1 is SGHKS and CDR2 is YYEKEE (reference sequence). The CDR3 runs to 18 residues. V gave up 0 bases and J gave up 2 bases; unmatched junction bases: 6. This chain's CDR3 is CASSLALGGGAGANVLTF. The CDR3 DNA follows: TGTGCCAGCAGCTTGGCCCTGGGCGGGGGGGCTGGGGCCAACGTCCTGACTTTC. Looking up the rest from reference TRBV5-5 and TRBJ2-6 gives the full variable domain: DAGVTQSPTHLIKTRGQQVTLRCSPISGHKSVSWYQQVLGQGPQFIFQYYEKEERGRGNFPDRFSARQFPNYSSELNVNALLLGDSALYLCASSLALGGGAGANVLTFGAGSRLTVL.

The CDR3 loop is CASRPLAGHTNSNQPQHF. Here the CDR3 DNA reads TGTGCCAGCAGACCCCTAGCGGGGCATACTAATAGCAATCAGCCCCAGCATTTT. J is TRBJ1-5 and V is TRBV28; tentatively, D is TRBD1 (5 bases). The germline gives CDR1 MDHEN, CDR2 SYDVKM. This CDR3 is built from 18 residues. V lost 6 bases to trimming and J lost 0 bases, with 21 bases between them.

The chain employs TRBV10-3 and TRBJ1-3; D unclear. This CDR3 is 12 amino acids long. The germline V and J ends were trimmed by 4 bases and 4 bases, with 5 bases remaining between them. Germline CDR1 and CDR2: ENHRY and SYGVKD. This CDR3 reads CAISGAGNTIYF. The CDR3 nucleotides read TGTGCCATCAGTGGGGCAGGAAACACCATATATTTT.

The genes are TRBV12-3 or TRBV12-4 and TRBJ2-7; D is perhaps TRBD1 (5 bases). V was pared by 5 bases and J by 0 bases, with 8 bases between. The CDR3 contains 13 residues. This CDR3 is CASSQTVSYEQYF. In DNA form, the CDR3 reads TGTGCCAGCAGTCAGACAGTCTCCTACGAGCAGTACTTC.

The chain combines TRBV27 with TRBJ2-7; TRBD2 matches at 7 bases. The CDR3 totals 14 residues. V trimming: 3 bases; J trimming: 5 bases; junction bases outside the gene matches: 7. The germline CDR1 and CDR2 sequences are MNHEY and SMNVEV (reference sequence). The CDR3 reads CASSFVRRGNEQYF. In nucleotides, the CDR3 is TGTGCCAGCAGTTTTGTGAGGCGGGGGAACGAGCAGTACTTC.

The V and J genes are TRBV7-3 and TRBJ1-4; D remains unclear. Trimming stripped 3 bases from V and 5 bases from J, with 13 bases between. The CDR3 is made up of 15 amino acids. The germline gives CDR1 SGHTA, CDR2 FQGTGA. The CDR3 coding sequence is TGTGCCAGCAGCTTGTCCCAGGTTCCAAATGAAAAACTGTTTTTT. This translates into CASSLSQVPNEKLFF.

The chain couples TRBV12-5 to TRBJ1-1; D gene unclear. The CDR3 is 15 residues long. Germline loops: CDR1 LGHNT, CDR2 FRNRAP. V lost 6 bases to trimming and J lost 0 bases, with 14 bases between them. CDR3 nucleotides: TGTGCTAGTGGCCCGTCTCAGGCCCTGAACACTGAAGCTTTCTTT. Translated: CASGPSQALNTEAFF.

The chain recombines TRBV18 with TRBJ1-6, with TRBD1 matching 8 bases. Germline CDR1 and CDR2: KGHSH and LQKENI. CDR3 length equals 16 residues. V dropped 3 bases and J dropped 7; count of bases not matched to a gene: 8. The CDR3: CASSPNQGAENSPLHF. The CDR3 DNA is TGTGCCAGCTCACCCAATCAGGGGGCTGAGAATTCACCCCTCCACTTT.